This passage covers 8 T cell receptor beta chains from one sample sequenced in a study of control samples from healthy donors and cancer patients. Assay used: immunoSEQ multiplex PCR; TCRdb lists only in-frame clones, some missing. Of around 200,000 clones listed, over 85% are singletons. Sample: blood. Source of these receptors: a young man in good health.

The chain is built from TRBV9 and TRBJ2-3; 8 positions agree with TRBD1. This CDR3 has 18 amino acids. Losses at the gene ends were 1 base for V and 3 bases for J; bases not matched to a gene: 13. Germline V gene data show CDR1 as SGDLS and CDR2 as YYNGEE. Here the CDR3 reads CASSVTGRFQGATDTQYF. Written as DNA, the CDR3 is TGTGCCAGCAGCGTAACCGGGCGATTTCAGGGGGCGACAGATACGCAGTATTTT.

This rearrangement joins TRBV7-8 to TRBJ2-7, with 11 bases that match TRBD1. The CDR3 length is 16 residues. The germline gives CDR1 SGHVS, CDR2 FQNEAQ. V lost 4 bases, J lost 3 bases, and 8 bases stayed unmatched. The CDR3 sequence is CASSSPSGQGDYEQYF. The CDR3 DNA is TGTGCCAGCAGCTCGCCCTCGGGACAGGGGGACTACGAGCAGTACTTC.

The chain carries TRBV4-1 and TRBJ1-2; D not certain. Trimming shortened V by 2 bases and J by 4 bases, and 14 bases separated the two germline ends. Looked up from germline, CDR1 is MGHRA and CDR2 is YSYEKL. CDR3 length: 15 amino acids. The CDR3, as DNA: TGCGCCAGCAGCCAACGCCTGACATCTCCCTATGGCTACACCTTC. Encoded protein: CASSQRLTSPYGYTF.

This chain connects TRBV28 to TRBJ2-7; perhaps TRBD1 as D (5 bases). Germline V lookup: CDR1 MDHEN, CDR2 SYDVKM. The CDR3 contains 11 residues. V dropped 8 bases and J dropped 4 bases, with 9 bases sitting between them. The CDR3 here is CASRTTYEQYF. For the CDR3, the DNA is TGTGCCAGCCGGACAACGTACGAGCAGTACTTC.

The V call is TRBV6-1, the J call TRBJ1-4; D not certain. The germline CDR1 and CDR2 sequences are MNHNS and SASEGT. V was cut by 2 bases and J by 8 bases, with 15 bases left in between. This CDR3 region has 15 residues. The chain's CDR3 is CASSEWNEGKEKLFF. The CDR3 nucleotides read TGTGCCAGCAGTGAATGGAACGAGGGAAAAGAAAAACTGTTTTTT.

This rearrangement joins TRBV7-8 to TRBJ1-6; 7 bases are shared with TRBD1. This CDR3 has 15 residues. CDR1 is SGHVS, CDR2 FQNEAQ, per germline. Unmatched junction bases numbered 7, after V lost 1 base and J lost 10 bases. The chain's CDR3 is CASSLGDSLYSPLHF. DNA for the CDR3: TGTGCCAGCAGCTTAGGGGACAGTCTGTACTCACCCCTCCACTTT.

The V and J genes are TRBV19 and TRBJ2-1; the match to TRBD1 covers 7 bases. CDR3 length equals 14 residues. Trimming took 10 bases from V and 5 from J; bases not matched to a gene: 11. Per the germline V gene, CDR1 is LNHDA and CDR2 is SQIVND (reference sequence). CDR3 coding DNA: TGTGCCACCCACGACAGGGACACCCACAATGAGCAGTTCTTC. It is translated as CATHDRDTHNEQFF.

This clone came up once. The rearrangement joins TRBV2 to TRBJ2-1; D not resolved. The V gene lost 1 base and the J gene lost 0 bases, with 10 bases spanning the gap. Germline values: CDR1 SNHLY, CDR2 FYNNEI. The CDR3 totals 16 residues. This CDR3 is CASSEVKRISYNEQFF. The CDR3 region has the DNA TGTGCCAGCAGTGAAGTCAAGAGGATCTCCTACAATGAGCAGTTCTTC.